This paragraph covers one T cell receptor beta chain sequence. The assay was immunoSEQ multiplex PCR, and TCRdb's table has in-frame clones only and misses some. Among about 180,000 clones listed, around 76% were seen once. The CDR3 consists of 13 residues. From germline, CDR1 is MNHEY and CDR2 SMNVEV (reference sequence). The data were obtained in a study of blood T cell repertoires in COVID-19. The wider study: T cells, B-cell-depleted T cells, or PBMCs provided the cDNA or gDNA that served as material.

This chain joins TRBV27 and TRBJ1-6; no clear D gene. The source is a woman aged 70-85 years with acute or convalescent COVID-19. The sequencing sample was made of peripheral blood. This chain's CDR3 is CASRFQLISPLHF. The CDR3 nucleotides read TGTGCATCCAGGTTCCAATTGATTTCACCCCTCCACTTT.